This T cell receptor beta chain was observed in a study of blood T cells in healthy people across ages. Findings and limits, study-wide: What prevented conclusive comparison of naive and antigen-experienced cells was that PBMCs were unsorted.

For the second PCR, which ran for about 7 to 11 cycles, a sample-barcoded 5' primer and a J-beta primer mix were used. TCRdb analysed the 5' RACE reads with MiXCR anew, one entry per CDR3 protein. This sample has 650,000 to 800,000 distinct CDR3 sequences, with around 43% found just once. On this clonotype itself: Its cognate antigen is unknown.

This CDR3 is built from 13 residues. V gave up 0 bases and J gave up 8 bases, with 10 bases separating them. Germline V gene sequence: CDR1 GTSNPN, CDR2 SVGIG (reference sequence). Sequences were obtained from blood. The J gene is TRBJ1-4, the V gene TRBV30; the D is unclear. The clonotype was recovered from a man in his sixties in good health. CDR3 DNA: TGTGCCTGGAGTGTACGGCTCCCAGAAAAACTGTTTTTT. This encodes CAWSVRLPEKLFF.